The 27 T cell receptor beta chains in this list originate from one sample, sequenced in a study of T cells after yellow fever vaccination. From the 5' RACE reads, TCRdb called clonotypes with MiXCR, one entry per CDR3 protein. The sample lists a few hundred thousand distinct CDR3 sequences; 6.2% were seen once. The material sequenced was PBMCs, taken 5 days after the yellow fever booster vaccination. These receptors all come from a man aged 25 to 40 who received the YFV17D yellow fever vaccine.

This clonotype was seen at least ten times. This chain joins TRBV28 and TRBJ2-3, with D hard to call. Trimming removed 5 bases at V and 6 bases at J, with 12 bases between. CDR1 and CDR2 (germline): MDHEN, SYDVKM. The CDR3 is made up of 13 amino acids. The CDR3 loop is CASSINVGDTQYF. In DNA form, the CDR3 reads TGTGCCAGCAGTATCAATGTTGGGGATACGCAGTATTTT.

The chain recombines TRBV6-5 with TRBJ2-7; 11 bases agree with TRBD1. The germline V gene has CDR1 MNHEY and CDR2 SVGAGI. V shed 0 bases, J shed 7 bases, and the junction held 8 bases outside the gene matches. This CDR3 spans 16 amino acids. Here the CDR3 reads CASSYSPGQGDQEQYF. The CDR3 DNA follows: TGTGCCAGCAGTTACTCGCCGGGACAGGGGGACCAGGAGCAGTACTTC.

The chain has TRBV5-4 and TRBJ2-7; 13 bases map to TRBD2. The CDR3 spans 16 residues. V gave up 4 bases and J gave up 2 bases; unmatched junction bases: 6. Germline lookup yields CDR1 SGHNT and CDR2 YYREEE (reference sequence). The CDR3 here is CASSGSGTSGTYEQYF. In DNA, the CDR3 is TGTGCCAGCAGCGGGTCCGGGACTAGCGGGACCTACGAGCAGTACTTC.

This clonotype turned up a few times. The genes are TRBV11-2 and TRBJ2-2, with TRBD2 identical over 13 bases. CDR3 size: 17 residues. The J segment lost 1 base and the V segment lost 5 bases, leaving 4 bases of the junction unmatched. Germline V gene lookup returns CDR1 SGHAT and CDR2 FQNNGV. The CDR3 DNA follows: TGTGCCAGCAGCCCCCGACTAGCGGGAGGGAACACCGGGGAGCTGTTTTTT. Amino acid sequence: CASSPRLAGGNTGELFF.

The table lists this clonotype with many counts. The rearrangement joins TRBV5-1 to TRBJ2-7; 9 nucleotides align to TRBD2. J was trimmed by 12 bases and V by 4 bases; bases with no gene match: 17. The germline V gene encodes CDR1 SGHRS and CDR2 YFSETQ. This CDR3 contains 15 residues. Here the CDR3 DNA reads TGCGCCAGCAGCGAGGAGATAGCGGGAGCTTTCCTCGTGTACTTC. Encoded protein: CASSEEIAGAFLVYF. Drawing the rest from reference TRBV5-1 and TRBJ2-7, the complete variable domain is KAGVTQTPRYLIKTRGQQVTLSCSPISGHRSVSWYQQTPGQGLQFLFEYFSETQRNKGNFPGRFSGRQFSNSRSEMNVSTLELGDSALYLCASSEEIAGAFLVYFGPGTRLTVT.

This clonotype has a count of ten or more. The rearrangement uses TRBV10-3 and TRBJ2-1, with 8 bases that match TRBD2. J lost 8 bases, V lost 2 bases, and 11 bases had no gene match. The CDR3 is 16 amino acids. The germline CDR1 and CDR2 sequences are ENHRY and SYGVKD. The CDR3 is CAISEMFAGGGDEQFF. The CDR3 DNA reads as TGTGCCATCAGTGAGATGTTTGCGGGAGGCGGCGATGAGCAGTTCTTC.

The J gene is TRBJ2-3, the V gene TRBV29-1; D is possibly TRBD1 (6 bases). Germline CDR1 SQVTM, CDR2 ANQGSEA. The V end was cut by 3 bases, the J end by 1 base, with 8 bases between. The CDR3 extends over 13 amino acids. In nucleotides, the CDR3 is TGCAGCGTTGATCCAGGGGGCACAGATACGCAGTATTTT. This gives the protein CSVDPGGTDTQYF.

This clonotype was seen repeatedly, ten times or more. V gene TRBV28 combines with J gene TRBJ1-4, with D perhaps matching TRBD1 (5 bases). V was cut by 6 bases and J by 7 bases, with 12 bases left in between. This CDR3 has 13 residues. CDR1 MDHEN and CDR2 SYDVKM come from the germline V gene. The CDR3 region has the DNA TGTGCCAGCAGCCATCCTGGGGGTGAAAAACTGTTTTTT. It specifies CASSHPGGEKLFF.

There are a few counts of this clonotype. The chain joins TRBV6-1 to TRBJ2-1, with TRBD2 matching 7 bases. CDR1 is MNHNS, CDR2 SASEGT, per germline. The CDR3 contains 15 residues. V was clipped by 6 bases and J by 7 bases; unmatched bases: 12. CDR3 sequence reads: CASSGLGGDYNEQFF. The DNA for the CDR3 is TGTGCCAGCAGCGGACTGGGGGGGGATTATAATGAGCAGTTCTTC.

This clonotype was seen more than once but under ten times. V usage is TRBV7-9 and J usage is TRBJ2-1; 8 nucleotides align to TRBD2. CDR3 length: 12 residues. The germline V gene has CDR1 SEHNR and CDR2 FQNEAQ (reference sequence). The CDR3 DNA is TGTGCTAGCGGGGTACTAAACAATGAGCAGTTCTTC. Translating it yields CASGVLNNEQFF. The variable domain in full, completed from reference TRBV7-9 and TRBJ2-1, reads DTGVSQNPRHKITKRGQNVTFRCDPISEHNRLYWYRQTLGQGPEFLTYFQNEAQLEKSRLLSDRFSAERPKGSFSTLEIQRTEQGDSAMYLCASGVLNNEQFFGPGTRLTVL.

This clonotype was found many times. The CDR3 sequence is CASSRTSETQYF. Here the CDR3 DNA reads TGTGCCAGCAGCCGGACCTCAGAGACCCAGTACTTC. V gene TRBV7-9 combines with J gene TRBJ2-5; D not resolved. This CDR3 has 12 amino acids. The germline V and J ends were trimmed by 5 bases and 4 bases, with 8 bases remaining between them. In germline, CDR1 is SEHNR, CDR2 FQNEAQ (reference sequence).

This clonotype was seen ten or more times. V gene TRBV5-1 combines with J gene TRBJ1-5, with TRBD1 matching over 8 bases. Germline assignment: CDR1 SGHRS and CDR2 YFSETQ. The CDR3 contains 14 residues. Losses at the gene ends were 4 bases for V and 3 bases for J; bases not matched to a gene: 3. CDR3 loop: CASSEGQVNQPQHF. Written as DNA, the CDR3 is TGCGCCAGCAGCGAGGGACAGGTCAATCAGCCCCAGCATTTT. The full variable domain, completed using reference TRBV5-1 and TRBJ1-5, is KAGVTQTPRYLIKTRGQQVTLSCSPISGHRSVSWYQQTPGQGLQFLFEYFSETQRNKGNFPGRFSGRQFSNSRSEMNVSTLELGDSALYLCASSEGQVNQPQHFGDGTRLSIL.

This clonotype was seen at least ten times. The CDR3: CSAPGRSEAFF. The CDR3 bases are TGCAGTGCTCCCGGACGGTCAGAAGCTTTCTTT. V and J are TRBV20-1 and TRBJ1-1; the D is unclear. This CDR3 spans 11 amino acids. Per germline, CDR1 DFQATT and CDR2 SNEGSKA (reference sequence). V gave up 5 bases and J gave up 8 bases, with 12 bases separating them.

The table lists this clonotype with a few counts. This chain connects TRBV20-1 to TRBJ2-5, with 7 bases lining up with TRBD2. The CDR3 spans 14 residues. Trimming at V came to 6 bases and at J to 4 bases, leaving 11 bases not matched to a gene. Germline lookup yields CDR1 DFQATT and CDR2 SNEGSKA (reference sequence). CDR3 region: CSAPLGGMGETQYF. In DNA, the CDR3 is TGCAGTGCCCCCCTCGGGGGGATGGGAGAGACCCAGTACTTC.

This clonotype was observed a handful of times. The V call is TRBV7-2, the J call TRBJ1-3, with TRBD1 matching 8 bases. V trimming: 4 bases; J trimming: 4 bases; junction bases outside the gene matches: 12. Germline CDR1 is SGHTA and CDR2 is FQGNSA. The CDR3 spans 17 residues. The CDR3 nucleotides read TGTGCCAGCAGCTCCTGGACCAGGGGGCGTGGAGGAAACACCATATATTTT. Encoded protein: CASSSWTRGRGGNTIYF.

In this sample, this clonotype turned up many times. The chain couples TRBV2 to TRBJ1-1; unclear D gene. The germline gives CDR1 SNHLY, CDR2 FYNNEI. The germline V and J ends were trimmed by 6 bases and 5 bases, with 19 bases remaining between them. The CDR3 is 15 amino acids. The CDR3 is CASRREKVARTEAFF. CDR3 nucleotide sequence: TGTGCCAGCAGACGGGAGAAGGTCGCTAGGACTGAAGCTTTCTTT.

The rearrangement links TRBV12-3 or TRBV12-4 to TRBJ1-2; D is uncertain. V gave up 5 bases and J gave up 5 bases, with 9 bases separating them. There are 12 residues in the CDR3. The CDR3 bases are TGTGCCAGCAGTGATCCGGGATATGGCTACACCTTC. Its protein is CASSDPGYGYTF.

In this sample, this clonotype turned up many times. The chain uses TRBV27 and TRBJ2-7, with a weak D call TRBD2 (5 bases). The CDR3 sequence is 12 residues long. Germline loops: CDR1 MNHEY, CDR2 SMNVEV (reference sequence). Trimming pared 3 bases from V and 7 bases from J, leaving 10 bases between. The CDR3: CASSFLGGEQYF. In DNA form, the CDR3 reads TGTGCCAGCAGTTTCTTGGGCGGGGAGCAGTACTTC.

This clonotype came up a few times. This chain uses TRBV29-1 with TRBJ1-2; D is unresolved. This CDR3 is 13 amino acids long. Trimming cost V 0 bases and J 7 bases, with 12 bases left between them. CDR1 SQVTM and CDR2 ANQGSEA come from the germline V gene. CDR3 coding DNA: TGCAGCGTTGAAGATAGGGTATTGGGTGGCTACACCTTC. Translated: CSVEDRVLGGYTF.

There are many counts of this clonotype. The chain has TRBV27 and TRBJ2-7; 8 bases match TRBD2. The germline V gene encodes CDR1 MNHEY and CDR2 SMNVEV (reference sequence). With V trimmed by 0 bases and J by 3 bases, 7 bases remained unmatched. The CDR3 is 16 residues long. The CDR3 loop reads CASSLSSPGGDYEQYF. Here the CDR3 DNA reads TGTGCCAGCAGTTTATCGAGTCCGGGGGGGGACTACGAGCAGTACTTC.

V is TRBV20-1 and J is TRBJ2-7; no reliable D call. The CDR3 sequence is 12 residues long. Germline V lookup: CDR1 DFQATT, CDR2 SNEGSKA (reference sequence). V was cut by 2 bases and J by 3 bases, with 8 bases left in between. This CDR3 reads CSARYSSYEQYF. CDR3 nucleotide sequence: TGCAGTGCTAGATATTCCAGCTACGAGCAGTACTTC.

This clonotype has only a few counts. The rearrangement uses TRBV29-1 and TRBJ2-1, with D possibly TRBD2 on 5 matching bases. V lost 4 bases and J lost 0, with 10 bases in between. CDR1 is SQVTM, CDR2 ANQGSEA, per germline. CDR3 length: 14 amino acids. The CDR3, as DNA: TGCAGCGTTGGCTCCCGGGGCTCCTACAATGAGCAGTTCTTC. It is translated as CSVGSRGSYNEQFF.

This chain uses TRBV20-1 with TRBJ2-1, with D tentatively TRBD2 (7 bases). CDR3 size: 14 residues. V was pared by 7 bases and J by 4 bases, with 17 bases between. The germline V gene has CDR1 DFQATT and CDR2 SNEGSKA (reference sequence). CDR3 in amino acids: CSVPGEGFYNEQFF. The DNA of the CDR3 is TGCAGTGTCCCAGGGGAGGGCTTTTACAATGAGCAGTTCTTC.

This clonotype came up a few times. The J gene is TRBJ1-1, the V gene TRBV5-6; 9 bases align to TRBD1. Germline V gene sequence: CDR1 SGHDT, CDR2 YYEEEE. This CDR3 region has 14 residues. V shed 5 bases and J 3 bases; nucleotides not matched to a gene: 5. CDR3 amino acids: CASRQDRGYTEAFF. For the CDR3, the DNA is TGTGCCAGCAGGCAGGACAGGGGTTACACTGAAGCTTTCTTT.

In its sample, this clonotype was seen many times. The J gene is TRBJ2-1, the V gene TRBV7-2; perhaps TRBD2 as D (5 bases). V was trimmed by 2 bases and J by 0 bases, leaving 8 bases between them. The CDR3 loop spans 15 amino acids. Germline lookup yields CDR1 SGHTA and CDR2 FQGNSA. The CDR3 sequence is CASSLMGSSYNEQFF. The CDR3, as DNA: TGTGCCAGCAGCTTAATGGGGAGCTCCTACAATGAGCAGTTCTTC.

The table lists this clonotype with a few counts. This chain uses TRBV7-9 with TRBJ1-1; D not resolved. The CDR3 runs to 10 residues. The V gene lost 5 bases and the J gene lost 7 bases, with 5 bases spanning the gap. Germline V gene data show CDR1 as SEHNR and CDR2 as FQNEAQ (reference sequence). The CDR3 is CASSHYEAFF. Here the CDR3 DNA reads TGTGCCAGCAGCCACTATGAAGCTTTCTTT.

The CDR3 sequence is CASSGPGPETQYF. CDR3 coding DNA: TGTGCCAGCTCGGGGCCTGGTCCGGAGACCCAGTACTTC. The chain links TRBV5-4 to TRBJ2-5; D is tentatively TRBD1 or TRBD2 (5 bases each). The CDR3 has 13 amino acids. The germline V gene encodes CDR1 SGHNT and CDR2 YYREEE (reference sequence). The V gene lost 7 bases and the J gene lost 5 bases, with 15 bases spanning the gap.